This T cell receptor beta chain was identified in a study of T cell responses to AZD1222 COVID-19 vaccine. Assay used: immunoSEQ multiplex PCR; TCRdb lists only in-frame clones, some missing. The sample has 95,000 to 100,000 clones; almost 90% are singletons. Concerning this clone itself: What it binds is not known.

General study findings and limits: The reported proportion of spike-specific TCRs targeting unmutated variant regions was nearly half. Baseline seropositives among AZD1222 recipients totaled only 6 or 7.

Trimming cost V 11 bases and J 6 bases; bases outside gene matches: 4. CDR3 length equals 11 residues. Germline CDR1 reads LNHDA; CDR2 reads SQIVND (reference sequence). The sequencing here drew on peripheral blood, taken on day 0 of AZD1222 vaccination. The chain carries TRBV19 and TRBJ2-1, with TRBD2 identical over 7 bases. The receptor comes from an adult in good health. CDR3 bases: TGTGCCGCGGGGGACTTCAATGAGCAGTTCTTC. Amino acids: CAAGDFNEQFF.